Listed here is a single T cell receptor beta chain. The antigen remains undetermined. Looked up from germline, CDR1 is MNHEY and CDR2 is SMNVEV (reference sequence). The CDR3 sequence is 16 residues long. Germline trimming cut 6 bases from V and 3 bases from J; bases unmatched to any gene: 9. The entry originates in a study of T cell responses to AZD1222 COVID-19 vaccine. Notes on the study in general: The donor group comprised mostly white British people and more females; the analysis possibly underestimated clonal diversity.

Combined were second doses at about 4 or about 12 weeks. TCRdb's copy holds only in-frame clones and misses some; the assay was immunoSEQ multiplex PCR. The sample yields approximately 61,000 clones, approximately 85% seen once. This TCR came from an adult who received the AZD1222 COVID-19 vaccine. J is TRBJ2-1 and V is TRBV27; 9 bases are a match to TRBD2. The source was peripheral blood, collected 28 days after the second AZD1222 dose. Here the CDR3 DNA reads TGTGCCAGCAGCAGTAGCGGGAGCTCCCACTACAATGAGCAGTTCTTC. This sequence encodes CASSSSGSSHYNEQFF.